This entry features one T cell receptor beta chain sequence. The target antigen is unknown. These data belong to a study of shared clonotypes between healthy human individuals. With 3 bases clipped from V and 7 bases from J, the junction kept 3 bases outside the gene matches. The CDR3 spans 13 residues. The germline CDR1 and CDR2 sequences are SQVTM and ANQGSEA. Terminally differentiated effector memory CD45RA+ cells were excluded from the naive CD8 cells, which were CD45RO-negative and positively selected for CCR7. Whole-study results and caveats: Naive subsets typically showed greater estimated richness than memory subsets.

Deep-level assay runs were performed. Evenly divided among several immunoSEQ plates was the genomic DNA of each subset. Study processing details: Filtering differed, since immunoSEQ gave only junction sequences and no quality scores. Sequencing was performed with immunoSEQ multiplex PCR; in TCRdb, only in-frame clones are kept and a portion is missing. V and J calls and clone size are as listed in that table; D and trimming were resolved from the DNA. Here the sample spans 550,000 to 650,000 clones, around 96% being singletons. V and J are TRBV29-1 and TRBJ2-1, with TRBD2 identical over 10 bases. The clonotype originates from a woman aged 25 to 39 in good health. Sequencing used naive CD8+ T cells sorted from blood. The CDR3 bases are TGCAGCGTTGATCTAGCGGGAGAAAATGAGCAGTTCTTC. Translating it yields CSVDLAGENEQFF.